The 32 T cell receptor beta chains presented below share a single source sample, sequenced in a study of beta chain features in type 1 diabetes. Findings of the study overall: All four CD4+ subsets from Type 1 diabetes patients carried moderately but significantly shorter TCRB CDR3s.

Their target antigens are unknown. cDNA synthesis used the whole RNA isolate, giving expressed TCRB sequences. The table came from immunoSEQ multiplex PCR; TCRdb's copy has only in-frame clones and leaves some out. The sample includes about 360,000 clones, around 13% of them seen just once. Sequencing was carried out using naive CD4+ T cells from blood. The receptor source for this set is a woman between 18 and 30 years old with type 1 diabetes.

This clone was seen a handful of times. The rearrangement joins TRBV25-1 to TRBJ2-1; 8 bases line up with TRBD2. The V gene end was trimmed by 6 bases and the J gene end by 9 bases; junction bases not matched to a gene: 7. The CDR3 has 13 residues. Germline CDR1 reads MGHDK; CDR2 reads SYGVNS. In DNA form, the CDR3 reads TGTGCCAGCAGGCCAGCGGGGGTTGGTGAGCAGTTCTTC. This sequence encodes CASRPAGVGEQFF.

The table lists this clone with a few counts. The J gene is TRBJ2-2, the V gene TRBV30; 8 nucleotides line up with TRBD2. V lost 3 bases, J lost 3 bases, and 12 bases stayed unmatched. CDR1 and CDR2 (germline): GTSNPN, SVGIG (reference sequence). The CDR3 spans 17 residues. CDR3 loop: CAWSALWTAGDTGELFF. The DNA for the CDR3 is TGTGCCTGGAGCGCCCTTTGGACAGCGGGAGACACCGGGGAGCTGTTTTTT.

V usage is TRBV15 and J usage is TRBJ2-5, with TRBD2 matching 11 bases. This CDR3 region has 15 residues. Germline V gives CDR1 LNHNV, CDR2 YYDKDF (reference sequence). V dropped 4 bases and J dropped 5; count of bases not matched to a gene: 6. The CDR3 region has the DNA TGTGCCACCAGCACACTAGCGGGAGTACACGAGACCCAGTACTTC. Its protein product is CATSTLAGVHETQYF.

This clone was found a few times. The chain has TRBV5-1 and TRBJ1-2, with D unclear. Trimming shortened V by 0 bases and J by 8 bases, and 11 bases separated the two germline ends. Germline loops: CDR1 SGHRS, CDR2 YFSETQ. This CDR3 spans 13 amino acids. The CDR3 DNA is TGCGCCAGCAGCTTGGTGACATTGCAAGGCTACACCTTC. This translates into CASSLVTLQGYTF.

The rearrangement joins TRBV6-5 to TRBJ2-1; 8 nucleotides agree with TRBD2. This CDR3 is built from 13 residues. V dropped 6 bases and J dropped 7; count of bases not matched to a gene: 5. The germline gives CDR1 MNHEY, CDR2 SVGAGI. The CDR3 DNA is TGTGCCAGCAGGCCTAGCGGGCAAAATGAGCAGTTCTTC. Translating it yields CASRPSGQNEQFF.

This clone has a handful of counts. The CDR3 DNA is TGTGCCAGCATCTGGAGGGAGCAAGTCATGGAGACCCAGTACTTC. It encodes CASIWREQVMETQYF. This chain links TRBV6-4 with TRBJ2-5; tentative D call: TRBD2 (6 bases). Germline loops: CDR1 MRHNA, CDR2 SNTAGT. V gave up 7 bases and J gave up 5 bases, with 20 bases separating them. CDR3 size: 15 residues.

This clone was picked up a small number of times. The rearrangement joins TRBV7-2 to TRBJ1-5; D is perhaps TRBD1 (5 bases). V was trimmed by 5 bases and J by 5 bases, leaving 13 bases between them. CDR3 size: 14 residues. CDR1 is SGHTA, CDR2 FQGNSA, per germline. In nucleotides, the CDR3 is TGTGCCAGCAGCCCCCGGGCGGGGGATCAGCCCCAGCATTTT. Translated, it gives CASSPRAGDQPQHF.

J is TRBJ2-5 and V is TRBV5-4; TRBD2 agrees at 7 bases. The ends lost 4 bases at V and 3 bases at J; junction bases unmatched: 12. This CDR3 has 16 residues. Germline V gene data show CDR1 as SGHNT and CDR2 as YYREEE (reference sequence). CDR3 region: CASSADPSGAKETQYF. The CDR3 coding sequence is TGTGCCAGCAGCGCAGACCCGAGCGGGGCCAAAGAGACCCAGTACTTC.

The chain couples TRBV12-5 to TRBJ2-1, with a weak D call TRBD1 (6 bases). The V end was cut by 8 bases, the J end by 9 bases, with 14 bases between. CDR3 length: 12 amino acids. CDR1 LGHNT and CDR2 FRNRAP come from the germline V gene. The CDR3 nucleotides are TGTGCTAGTACCCCCTTAGGGGGTGAGCAGTTCTTC. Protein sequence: CASTPLGGEQFF.

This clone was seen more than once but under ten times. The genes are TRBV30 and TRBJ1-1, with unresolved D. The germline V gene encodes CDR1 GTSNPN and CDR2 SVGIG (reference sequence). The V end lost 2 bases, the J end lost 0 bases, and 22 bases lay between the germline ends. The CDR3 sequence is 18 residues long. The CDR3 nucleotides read TGTGCCTGGAGTAGGGATTTAATGTTGAGGGAGTTGAACACTGAAGCTTTCTTT. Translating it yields CAWSRDLMLRELNTEAFF.

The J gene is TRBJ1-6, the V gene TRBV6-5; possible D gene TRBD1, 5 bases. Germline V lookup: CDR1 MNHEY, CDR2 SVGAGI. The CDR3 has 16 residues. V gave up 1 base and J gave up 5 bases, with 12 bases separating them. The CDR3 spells CASSYFGTGDNSPLHF. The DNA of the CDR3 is TGTGCCAGCAGTTACTTTGGGACGGGAGATAATTCACCCCTCCACTTT.

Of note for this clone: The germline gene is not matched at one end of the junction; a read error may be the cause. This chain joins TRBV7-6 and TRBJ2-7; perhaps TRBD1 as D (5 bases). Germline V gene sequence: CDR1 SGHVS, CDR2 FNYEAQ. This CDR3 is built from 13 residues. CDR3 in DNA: TGTGCCAGCAGATTAGGGGTACAGGAGCCTCAGCACTTC. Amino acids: CASRLGVQEPQHF.

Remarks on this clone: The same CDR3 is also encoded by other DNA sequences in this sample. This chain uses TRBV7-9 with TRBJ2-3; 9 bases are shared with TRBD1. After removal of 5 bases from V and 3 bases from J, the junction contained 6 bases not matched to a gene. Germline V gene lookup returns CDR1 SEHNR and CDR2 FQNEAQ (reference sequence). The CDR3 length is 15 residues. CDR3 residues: CASSLGTGSTDTQYF. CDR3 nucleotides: TGTGCCAGCAGCCTCGGGACAGGGTCGACAGATACGCAGTATTTT.

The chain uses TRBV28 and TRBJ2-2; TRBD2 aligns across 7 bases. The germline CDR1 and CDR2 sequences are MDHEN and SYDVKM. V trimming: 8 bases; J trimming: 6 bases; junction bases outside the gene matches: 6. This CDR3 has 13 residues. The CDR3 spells CASGTISPGELFF. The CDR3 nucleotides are TGTGCCAGCGGGACTATAAGCCCCGGGGAGCTGTTTTTT.

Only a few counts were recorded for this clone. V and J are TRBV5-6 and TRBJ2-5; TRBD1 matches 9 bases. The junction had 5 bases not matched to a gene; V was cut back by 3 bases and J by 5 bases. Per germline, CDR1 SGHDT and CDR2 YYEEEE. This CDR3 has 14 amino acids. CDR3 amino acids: CASSSGTGRETQYF. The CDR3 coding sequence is TGTGCCAGCAGCTCCGGGACAGGGAGGGAGACCCAGTACTTC.

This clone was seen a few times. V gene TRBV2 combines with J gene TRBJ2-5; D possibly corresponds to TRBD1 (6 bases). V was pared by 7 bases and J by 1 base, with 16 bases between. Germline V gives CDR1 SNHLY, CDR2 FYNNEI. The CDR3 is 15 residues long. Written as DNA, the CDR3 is TGTGCCAGCAAGTCAATGACAGGTTCCCAAGAGACCCAGTACTTC. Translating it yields CASKSMTGSQETQYF.

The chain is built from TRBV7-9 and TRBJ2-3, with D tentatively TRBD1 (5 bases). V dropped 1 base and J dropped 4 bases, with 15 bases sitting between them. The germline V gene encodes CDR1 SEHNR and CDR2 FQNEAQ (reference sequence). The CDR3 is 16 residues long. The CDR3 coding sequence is TGTGCCAGCAGCTTAGGCTCCCAGGGTGTGCCAGATACGCAGTATTTT. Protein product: CASSLGSQGVPDTQYF.

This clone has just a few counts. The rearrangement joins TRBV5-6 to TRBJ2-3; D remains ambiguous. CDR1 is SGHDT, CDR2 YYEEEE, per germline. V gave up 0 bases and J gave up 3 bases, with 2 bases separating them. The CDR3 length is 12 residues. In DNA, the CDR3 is TGTGCCAGCAGCTTGGCAACAGATACGCAGTATTTT. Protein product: CASSLATDTQYF.

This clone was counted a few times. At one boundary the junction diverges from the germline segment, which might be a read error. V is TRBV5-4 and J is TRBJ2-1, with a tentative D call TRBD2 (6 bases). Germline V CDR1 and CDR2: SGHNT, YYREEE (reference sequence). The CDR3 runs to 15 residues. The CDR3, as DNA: TGCGCCAGCAGCACCCCTCCCCCTATAGCGGATGAGCAGTTCTTC. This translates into CASSTPPPIADEQFF.

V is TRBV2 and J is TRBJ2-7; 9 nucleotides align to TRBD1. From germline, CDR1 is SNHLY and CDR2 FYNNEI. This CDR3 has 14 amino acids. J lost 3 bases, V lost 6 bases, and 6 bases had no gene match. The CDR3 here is CASRRDREIYEQYF. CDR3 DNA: TGTGCCAGCAGGAGGGACAGGGAAATCTACGAGCAGTACTTC.

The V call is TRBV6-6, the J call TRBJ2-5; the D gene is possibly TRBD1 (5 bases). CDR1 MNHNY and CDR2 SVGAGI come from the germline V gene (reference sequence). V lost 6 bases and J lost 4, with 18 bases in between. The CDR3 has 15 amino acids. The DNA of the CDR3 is TGTGCCAGCAGCCAAGGCCAGGGCAAAGGAGAGACCCAGTACTTC. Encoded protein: CASSQGQGKGETQYF.

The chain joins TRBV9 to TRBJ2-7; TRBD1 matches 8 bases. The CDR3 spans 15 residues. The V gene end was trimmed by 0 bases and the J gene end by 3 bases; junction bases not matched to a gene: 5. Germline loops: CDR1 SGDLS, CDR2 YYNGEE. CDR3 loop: CASSVAQGAIYEQYF. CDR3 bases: TGTGCCAGCAGCGTAGCGCAGGGGGCGATCTACGAGCAGTACTTC.

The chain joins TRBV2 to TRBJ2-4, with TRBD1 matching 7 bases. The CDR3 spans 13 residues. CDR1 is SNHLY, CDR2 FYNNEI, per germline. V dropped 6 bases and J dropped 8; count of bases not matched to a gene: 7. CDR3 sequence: CASSRDSTYIQYF. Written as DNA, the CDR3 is TGTGCCAGCAGCCGGGACAGTACATACATTCAGTACTTC.

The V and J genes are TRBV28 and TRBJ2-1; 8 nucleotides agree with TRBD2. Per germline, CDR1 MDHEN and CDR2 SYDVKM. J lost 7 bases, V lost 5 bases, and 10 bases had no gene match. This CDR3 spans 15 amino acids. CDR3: CASSPSRGRWNEQFF. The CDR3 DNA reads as TGTGCCAGCAGTCCCTCTCGCGGGAGGTGGAATGAGCAGTTCTTC.

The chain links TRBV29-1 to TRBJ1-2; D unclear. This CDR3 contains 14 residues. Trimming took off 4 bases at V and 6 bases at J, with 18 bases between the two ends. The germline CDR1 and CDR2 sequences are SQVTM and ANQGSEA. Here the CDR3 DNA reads TGCAGCGTTGCGTCCCGGCAACGGGAACATGGCTACACCTTC. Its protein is CSVASRQREHGYTF.

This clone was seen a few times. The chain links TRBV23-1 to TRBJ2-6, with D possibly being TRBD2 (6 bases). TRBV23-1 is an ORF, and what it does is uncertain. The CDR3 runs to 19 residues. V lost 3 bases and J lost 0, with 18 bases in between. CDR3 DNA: TGCGCCAGCAGTCACCACCCGGGACTTCGGTTCTCTGGGGCCAACGTCCTGACTTTC. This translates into CASSHHPGLRFSGANVLTF.

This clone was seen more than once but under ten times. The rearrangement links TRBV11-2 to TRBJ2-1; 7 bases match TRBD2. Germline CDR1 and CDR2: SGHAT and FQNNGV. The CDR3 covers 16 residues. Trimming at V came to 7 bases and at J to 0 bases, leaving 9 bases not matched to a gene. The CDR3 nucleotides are TGTGCCAGCAATCGCGGGAGTTTGAACTCCTACAATGAGCAGTTCTTC. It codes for CASNRGSLNSYNEQFF.

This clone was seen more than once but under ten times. The CDR3 sequence is CASSSYRVLYEQYF. In DNA form, the CDR3 reads TGTGCCAGCAGCTCCTACCGGGTCCTTTACGAGCAGTACTTC. V gene TRBV5-6 combines with J gene TRBJ2-7, with D unclear. The CDR3 is 14 residues long. The germline V and J ends were trimmed by 3 bases and 4 bases, with 14 bases remaining between them. The germline gives CDR1 SGHDT, CDR2 YYEEEE.

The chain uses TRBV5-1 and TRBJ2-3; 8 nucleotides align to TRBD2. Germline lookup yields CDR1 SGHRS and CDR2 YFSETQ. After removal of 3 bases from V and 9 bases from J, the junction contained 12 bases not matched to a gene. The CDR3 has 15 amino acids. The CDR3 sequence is CASSSAGTRGETQYF. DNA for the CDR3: TGCGCCAGCAGCTCAGCCGGGACTAGGGGTGAGACGCAGTATTTT.

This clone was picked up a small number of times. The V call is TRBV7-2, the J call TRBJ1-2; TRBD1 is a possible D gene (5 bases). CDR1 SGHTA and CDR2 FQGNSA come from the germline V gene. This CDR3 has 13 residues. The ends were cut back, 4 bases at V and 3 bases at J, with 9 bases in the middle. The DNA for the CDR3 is TGTGCCAGCAGCTCCAGGGTGCACTATGGCTACACCTTC. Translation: CASSSRVHYGYTF.

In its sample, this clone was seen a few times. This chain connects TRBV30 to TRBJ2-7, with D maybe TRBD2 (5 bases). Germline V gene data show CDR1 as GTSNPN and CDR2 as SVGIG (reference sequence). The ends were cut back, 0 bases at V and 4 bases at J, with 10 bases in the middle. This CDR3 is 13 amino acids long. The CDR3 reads CAWSVGGGYEQYF. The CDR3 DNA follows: TGTGCCTGGAGTGTTGGCGGCGGGTACGAGCAGTACTTC.

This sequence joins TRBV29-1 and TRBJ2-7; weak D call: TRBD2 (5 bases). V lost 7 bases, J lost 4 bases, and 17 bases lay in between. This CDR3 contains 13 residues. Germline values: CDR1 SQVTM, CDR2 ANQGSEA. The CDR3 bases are TGCAGCGCCGATGTAGAGGGCATGTACGAGCAGTACTTC. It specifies CSADVEGMYEQYF.